Listed here are 6 T cell receptor beta chains from one sample, sequenced in a study of blood T cells in healthy people across ages. The authors ran a second PCR of about 7 to 11 cycles using a sample-barcoded 5' primer and a J-beta primer mix. Using its own MiXCR run on the 5' RACE reads, TCRdb lists one record per CDR3 protein. Here the sample spans more than 1,400,000 distinct CDR3 sequences, roughly 45% being singletons. The sequenced sample was blood. Receptors were obtained from a woman younger than 30 in good health.

The rearrangement uses TRBV7-9 and TRBJ2-7, with D possibly being TRBD1 (5 bases). The CDR3 totals 16 residues. Trimming left V 1 base short and J 0 bases short, with 13 bases between. CDR1 SEHNR and CDR2 FQNEAQ come from the germline V gene (reference sequence). The CDR3 protein is CASSLGPPRGSYEQYF. The CDR3 DNA follows: TGTGCCAGCAGCTTAGGGCCGCCTAGGGGCTCCTACGAGCAGTACTTC.

This chain uses TRBV6-6 with TRBJ2-1; D is possibly TRBD2 (6 bases). This CDR3 spans 16 amino acids. From germline, CDR1 is MNHNY and CDR2 SVGAGI (reference sequence). Trimming took off 4 bases at V and 0 bases at J, with 13 bases between the two ends. CDR3 protein: CASSSNSGASYNEQFF. The CDR3 nucleotides are TGTGCCAGCAGTTCTAACTCGGGAGCCTCCTACAATGAGCAGTTCTTC.

V and J are TRBV18 and TRBJ1-1; 7 bases map to TRBD1. Per germline, CDR1 KGHSH and CDR2 LQKENI. V lost 4 bases and J lost 0; bases outside the gene matches: 8. The CDR3 totals 16 residues. The CDR3 nucleotides read TGTGCCAGCTCACAAGGGACAGCTTCCATGAACACTGAAGCTTTCTTT. The encoded protein is CASSQGTASMNTEAFF.

J is TRBJ2-7 and V is TRBV5-1, with TRBD1 matching 8 bases. Trimming cost V 0 bases and J 7 bases; bases outside gene matches: 9. CDR1 and CDR2 from the germline V gene are SGHRS and YFSETQ. This CDR3 spans 15 amino acids. The CDR3 loop is CASSLVAGGSDEQYF. The CDR3 region has the DNA TGCGCCAGCAGCTTGGTGGCAGGGGGCAGCGATGAGCAGTACTTC. The variable domain in full, completed from reference TRBV5-1 and TRBJ2-7, reads KAGVTQTPRYLIKTRGQQVTLSCSPISGHRSVSWYQQTPGQGLQFLFEYFSETQRNKGNFPGRFSGRQFSNSRSEMNVSTLELGDSALYLCASSLVAGGSDEQYFGPGTRLTVT.

The chain recombines TRBV2 with TRBJ2-3; 8 positions agree with TRBD2. The junction had 9 bases not matched to a gene; V was cut back by 3 bases and J by 4 bases. Germline CDR1 reads SNHLY; CDR2 reads FYNNEI. The CDR3 consists of 16 residues. The CDR3 reads CASSDLAGGGADTQYF. Here the CDR3 DNA reads TGTGCCAGCAGTGATCTCGCGGGAGGCGGAGCAGATACGCAGTATTTT.

This chain connects TRBV7-9 to TRBJ1-1; possibly TRBD1 for D (5 bases). The CDR3 is made up of 14 amino acids. The V and J ends lost 6 bases and 4 bases respectively, with 15 bases between them. Germline V gene sequence: CDR1 SEHNR, CDR2 FQNEAQ (reference sequence). The CDR3 bases are TGTGCCAGCAGTCGCGACCTTGGGGGCACTGAAGCTTTCTTT. Protein product: CASSRDLGGTEAFF.